The entry below gives a single TCR beta chain sequence along with its context. Some clones are missing from TCRdb's copy, which holds only in-frame ones; the method was immunoSEQ multiplex PCR. The sample includes tens of thousands of clones, 85% of them seen just once. This sample is drawn from a study of blood T cell repertoires in COVID-19. CDR1 and CDR2 from the germline V gene are SQVTM and ANQGSEA. This CDR3 is 14 amino acids long. Germline trimming cut 6 bases from V and 1 base from J; bases unmatched to any gene: 6. The sequence came from a human donor in a cohort sampled during active COVID-19. The V gene is TRBV29-1, the J gene TRBJ2-5; 9 bases match TRBD1. The sample comprised peripheral blood. The CDR3 DNA is TGCAGCGTGAGGGAGGACAGGGGCCAAGAGACCCAGTACTTC. Translation gives CSVREDRGQETQYF.